The 15 T cell receptor beta chains reported below all come from one sample, sequenced in a study of blood T cells in healthy people across ages (dated by TCRdb to between 2015 and 2016). The library was made by 5' RACE. The instrument given in TCRdb is Illumina HiSeq 2500. A second roughly 6 to 12 cycle PCR used a sample-barcoded 5' primer and a J-beta primer mix. TCRdb ran its own pipeline on the public reads, namely fastp trimming at Q25 and MiXCR clone calling, and kept in-frame beta chains. Rows with a matching CDR3 protein are joined into one entry that keeps the most common DNA and genes. A total of hundreds of thousands of distinct CDR3 sequences appear in this sample, about 25% of them only once. The ten biggest clones cover around 9.2% of the sample. This sample was shared with a second study, whose subject was T cells of mothers and their children.

The sequenced sample consisted of blood. All receptors come from a boy younger than 18 in good health.

The genes are TRBV20-1 and TRBJ1-1, with TRBD1 as a possible D gene (6 bases). The ends were cut back, 0 bases at V and 1 base at J, with 9 bases in the middle. CDR3 length: 14 amino acids. Looked up from germline, CDR1 is DFQATT and CDR2 is SNEGSKA (reference sequence). The CDR3 protein is CSARDLQGNTEAFF. The CDR3, as DNA: TGCAGTGCTAGAGATCTACAGGGGAACACTGAAGCTTTCTTT.

The J gene is TRBJ1-5, the V gene TRBV4-1, with no clear D. The CDR3 has 14 amino acids. Looked up from germline, CDR1 is MGHRA and CDR2 is YSYEKL. V was trimmed by 0 bases and J by 3 bases, leaving 6 bases between them. CDR3 DNA: TGCGCCAGCAGCCAAGATCCCGACAATCAGCCCCAGCATTTT. Residues: CASSQDPDNQPQHF.

This clonotype was detected only a few times. The chain uses TRBV7-9 and TRBJ2-5; no clear D gene. The DNA end lines up better with TRBJ2-7; the J call may be wrong. Germline loops: CDR1 SEHNR, CDR2 FQNEAQ (reference sequence). This CDR3 region has 13 residues. The chain's CDR3 is CASSSNWGYEQYF. The CDR3 DNA reads TGTGCCAGCAGCTCGAATTGGGGCTACGAGCAGTACTTC.

This clonotype was recorded a few times. The rearrangement uses TRBV12-3 or TRBV12-4 and TRBJ2-3; 8 bases fit TRBD2. The CDR3 totals 14 residues. Trimming took 8 bases from V and 0 from J; bases not matched to a gene: 4. DNA of the CDR3: TGTGCCAGCGCGACTAGCGCTAGCACAGATACGCAGTATTTT. Encoded protein: CASATSASTDTQYF.

The rearrangement links TRBV10-3 to TRBJ1-1; TRBD1 is a possible D gene (6 bases). Trimming removed 8 bases at V and 11 bases at J, with 15 bases between. Germline values: CDR1 ENHRY, CDR2 SYGVKD. This CDR3 region has 11 residues. Written as DNA, the CDR3 is TGTGCCATCGCTTCGGGGGCCGATGCTTTCTTT. Translating it yields CAIASGADAFF.

This sequence joins TRBV15 and TRBJ1-1; no clear D. The CDR3 extends over 14 amino acids. Germline V lookup: CDR1 LNHNV, CDR2 YYDKDF (reference sequence). Trimming shortened V by 2 bases and J by 4 bases, and 11 bases separated the two germline ends. The CDR3 sequence: CATSRSGMGTEAFF. The CDR3 bases are TGTGCCACCAGCAGATCTGGGATGGGCACTGAAGCTTTCTTT.

J is TRBJ1-2 and V is TRBV10-3; tentative D call: TRBD1 (5 bases). Germline CDR1 reads ENHRY; CDR2 reads SYGVKD. The CDR3 length is 16 residues. Trimming stripped 0 bases from V and 3 bases from J, with 14 bases between. DNA for the CDR3: TGTGCCATCAGTGAGTCGGCGGTAGGGGAAGACTATGGCTACACCTTC. It is translated as CAISESAVGEDYGYTF.

Only a few counts were recorded for this clonotype. The J gene is TRBJ1-6, the V gene TRBV6-5; unclear D gene. The CDR3 covers 12 residues. Trimming removed 6 bases at V and 8 bases at J, with 8 bases between. Looked up from germline, CDR1 is MNHEY and CDR2 is SVGAGI. The CDR3: CASSRVDSPLHF. The CDR3 region has the DNA TGTGCCAGCAGCCGCGTGGATTCACCCCTCCACTTT.

The chain links TRBV6-5 to TRBJ2-1; 7 positions match TRBD2. CDR1 and CDR2 from the germline V gene are MNHEY and SVGAGI. There are 17 residues in the CDR3. V gave up 1 base and J gave up 2 bases; unmatched junction bases: 8. CDR3 residues: CASSYFGEGTPYNEQFF. CDR3 bases: TGTGCCAGCAGTTACTTCGGGGAGGGAACCCCCTACAATGAGCAGTTCTTC.

This clonotype was counted only a few times. The chain is built from TRBV2 and TRBJ1-5, with D uncertain. This CDR3 spans 15 amino acids. V gave up 8 bases and J gave up 7 bases, with 21 bases separating them. CDR1 is SNHLY, CDR2 FYNNEI, per germline. CDR3 amino acids: CASGYLPGIIQPQHF. The CDR3 coding sequence is TGTGCCAGCGGTTACTTGCCGGGGATCATCCAGCCCCAGCATTTT.

Only a few counts were recorded for this clonotype. The chain has TRBV5-1 and TRBJ2-5; 7 bases are shared with TRBD2. The tail of the sequence fits TRBJ2-1 better, so the J call may be wrong. The germline gives CDR1 SGHRS, CDR2 YFSETQ. The CDR3 extends over 14 amino acids. Here the CDR3 DNA reads TGCGCCAGCAGCGGAGGACTAGTAAACAATGAGCAGTTCTTC. Translation: CASSGGLVNNEQFF.

The CDR3 DNA follows: TGTGCCAGCACCTCGAAGGGGAGCACTGAAGCTTTCTTT. It translates to CASTSKGSTEAFF. V is TRBV28 and J is TRBJ1-1; D perhaps matches TRBD1 (5 bases). CDR3 size: 13 residues. Germline CDR1 MDHEN, CDR2 SYDVKM. V lost 7 bases and J 4 bases, leaving 13 bases between the germline ends.

The sample holds a few counts of this clonotype. A read error may account for a junction end that differs from germline. This sequence joins TRBV6-2 or TRBV6-3 and TRBJ2-5; D is unclear. Germline V gives CDR1 MNHEY, CDR2 SVGEGT. This CDR3 has 13 residues. This CDR3 is CAGSRNFGETQYF. CDR3 DNA sequence: TGTGCCGGCAGCCGAAATTTTGGCGAGACCCAGTACTTC.

This clonotype has just a few counts. The genes are TRBV7-2 and TRBJ1-3, with TRBD1 as a possible D gene (5 bases). Germline V lookup: CDR1 SGHTA, CDR2 FQGNSA. The CDR3 totals 15 residues. V was shortened by 1 base and J by 8 bases, with 15 bases between the two germline ends. The CDR3 loop is CASSLVPAARDTIYF. CDR3 coding DNA: TGTGCCAGCAGCTTAGTCCCCGCCGCCAGGGACACCATATATTTT.

The chain combines TRBV29-1 with TRBJ1-1; D remains unclear. The CDR3 is 13 amino acids. Germline V gene sequence: CDR1 SQVTM, CDR2 ANQGSEA. Trimming took off 1 base at V and 4 bases at J, with 10 bases between the two ends. Here the CDR3 reads CSVEGLSTTEAFF. CDR3 nucleotide sequence: TGCAGCGTTGAAGGGTTAAGCACCACTGAAGCTTTCTTT.